Detailed here is one TCR beta chain. Its antigen is not yet known. The input lacks base qualities; no much larger clone sits a single base away. The library was generated by the immunoSEQ multiplex PCR assay. TCRdb carries this immuneACCESS record with in-frame sequences only. Its versions omit some clonotypes, under half of them owing to an unresolved V gene in the studies checked, with the rest unexplained. The sample includes 70,000 to 95,000 clones, with almost 95% observed a single time. Around 2.2% of the sample is taken by the ten largest. The CDR3 runs 14 residues from the cysteine to the phenylalanine. Left in the record is the CDR3 DNA by itself, 42 bases read in frame from the first base. V and J lose 2 bases and 5 bases, and a span of 13 bases separates them. In the germline V gene (reference sequence), CDR1 corresponds to GTSNPN and CDR2 to SVGIG. The sample comes from a study of T cell changes during pregnancy in multiple sclerosis (dated by TCRdb to the late 2010s). Study-level background: In women with multiple sclerosis, the researchers looked at how the T cell repertoire shifted as pregnancy progressed.

The TCR was taken from a female donor with multiple sclerosis, enrolled in a pregnancy study. The chain links TRBV30 with TRBJ1-5; the D region possibly corresponds to TRBD1 (6 bases align). Sequencing used peripheral blood, obtained in the third trimester of pregnancy. Here is the DNA: TGTGCCTGGAGTCAGGGGTTGGGCGATCAGCCCCAGCATTTT. It encodes CAWSQGLGDQPQHF.